These T cell receptor beta chains were read from a single sample in a study of T cells in Graves' hyperthyroidism and ophthalmopathy. TCRdb passed the multiplex PCR reads through MiXCR, listing each CDR3 protein once. The sample yields 660,000 or so distinct CDR3 sequences, about 45% seen once. Sequences were obtained from peripheral blood or thyroid tissue (not recorded which). These receptors were collected from an adult man with Graves' disease, either hyperthyroidism or ophthalmopathy (not recorded which). The conserved cysteine and the conserved F or W are not part of the CDR3 here. The order of the fields is CDR3 protein, V gene, CDR3 length, J gene.

SVRQANNSPLH	TRBV20-1	11	TRBJ1-6
SAGKGVGETQY	TRBV20-1	11	TRBJ2-5
ASSVWGETQY	TRBV12-3/TRBV12-4	10	TRBJ2-5
ASSAFTGSGELF	TRBV19	12	TRBJ2-2
ATSDLGLAGGKGETQY	TRBV24-1	16	TRBJ2-5
AISEIPGERNSPLH	TRBV10-3	14	TRBJ1-6
ASSLDRGRLSPPH	TRBV7-8	13	TRBJ1-6
SARDRAEALPETQY	TRBV20-1	14	TRBJ2-5
STRRFNQPQH	TRBV20-1	10	TRBJ1-5
ASSHGTLLEKLF	TRBV7-9	12	TRBJ1-4
ASSTGTGVTGELF	TRBV7-9	13	TRBJ2-2
SATRVAGNQPQH	TRBV20-1	12	TRBJ1-5
ASSFPGKNTIY	TRBV2	11	TRBJ1-3
AAGRKNTEAF	TRBV6-5	10	TRBJ1-1
SASSAELAAQETQY	TRBV29-1	14	TRBJ2-5
ASSVAGGAQY	TRBV24-1	10	TRBJ2-5
ASSSRGQGTSGYT	TRBV9	13	TRBJ1-2
ASSQAEQGTFYGYT	TRBV7-9	14	TRBJ1-2
ASAAPGPNTEAF	TRBV10-2	12	TRBJ1-1
ASRRTGPNQPQH	TRBV19	12	TRBJ1-5
ASSYSWAAQETQY	TRBV2	13	TRBJ2-5
ASSSFIQTEAF	TRBV11-2	11	TRBJ1-1
ASRDSGSTTEAF	TRBV25-1	12	TRBJ1-1
ATSDARTAANQPQH	TRBV24-1	14	TRBJ1-5
ASSQEGAANYGYT	TRBV4-1	13	TRBJ1-2
ASSLAGVRGGNQPQH	TRBV7-9	15	TRBJ1-5
SGARGDTDTQY	TRBV29-1	11	TRBJ2-3
SGTGEKLF	TRBV29-1	8	TRBJ1-4
SAMSAGGRNTGELF	TRBV20-1	14	TRBJ2-2
SVPTDYEQY	TRBV29-1	9	TRBJ2-7
ASSFPPLAIEETQY	TRBV7-9	14	TRBJ2-5
ASSYDRGPEGNTIY	TRBV2	14	TRBJ1-3
ASSLPGGRASEKLF	TRBV7-6	14	TRBJ1-4
ASRGGGRSGYT	TRBV28	11	TRBJ1-2
ATSREKGPWGYT	TRBV15	12	TRBJ1-2
ASSLYQNTEAF	TRBV7-9	11	TRBJ1-1
ARTPGLNNSPLH	TRBV25-1	12	TRBJ1-6
ASSLDRGTASNQPQH	TRBV7-3	15	TRBJ1-5
ASSLDVARWQY	TRBV11-2	11	TRBJ2-7
ASSPARGGFNQPQH	TRBV6-5	14	TRBJ1-5
AISETRTGQGLETQY	TRBV10-3	15	TRBJ2-5
ASKPGLFVEAF	TRBV12-3/TRBV12-4	11	TRBJ1-1
SVSGTGGNSPLH	TRBV29-1	12	TRBJ1-6
ASSPPTGVNSPLH	TRBV18	13	TRBJ1-6
SVEWGGEKLF	TRBV29-1	10	TRBJ1-4
SAIPGQGLGEQY	TRBV20-1	12	TRBJ2-7
ASRETGTNSMFSYEQY	TRBV6-1	16	TRBJ2-7
SARRLALETQY	TRBV20-1	11	TRBJ2-5
ASSLNPDPYEQY	TRBV5-1	12	TRBJ2-7
ASSIRAPSEKLF	TRBV19	12	TRBJ1-4
ASSVTREGTGGGYT	TRBV9	14	TRBJ1-2
ASRLGGNYGYT	TRBV6-6	11	TRBJ1-2